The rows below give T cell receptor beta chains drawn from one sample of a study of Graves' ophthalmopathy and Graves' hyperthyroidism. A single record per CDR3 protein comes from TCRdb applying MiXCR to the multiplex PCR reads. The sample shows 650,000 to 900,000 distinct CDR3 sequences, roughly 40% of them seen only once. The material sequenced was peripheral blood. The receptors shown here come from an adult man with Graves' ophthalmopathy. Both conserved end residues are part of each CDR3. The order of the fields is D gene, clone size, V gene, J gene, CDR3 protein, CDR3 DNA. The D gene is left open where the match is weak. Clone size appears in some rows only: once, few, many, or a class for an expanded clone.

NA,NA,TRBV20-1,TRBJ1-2,CSASLRWGQRTFFNYGYTF,TGCAGTGCCAGTTTACGATGGGGACAACGAACTTTTTTTAACTATGGCTACACCTTC
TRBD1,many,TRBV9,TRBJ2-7,CASSAGTGDYEQYF,TGTGCCAGCAGCGCCGGGACAGGGGACTACGAGCAGTACTTC
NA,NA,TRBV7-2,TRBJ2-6,CASSSLKGVYSGANVLTF,TGTGCCAGCAGCTCGCTTAAGGGGGTATACTCTGGGGCCAACGTCCTGACTTTC
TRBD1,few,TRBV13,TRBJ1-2,CASSLGQGSAGYTF,TGTGCCAGCAGCTTGGGACAGGGGTCAGCTGGCTACACCTTC
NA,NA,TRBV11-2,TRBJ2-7,CASTSTGGTGEQYF,TGTGCCAGCACTTCGACAGGAGGAACGGGGGAGCAGTACTTC
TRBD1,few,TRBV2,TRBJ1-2,CASSYPQGLSYGYTF,TGTGCCAGCAGTTACCCACAGGGGCTCAGCTATGGCTACACCTTC
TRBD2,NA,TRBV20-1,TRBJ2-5,CSARSETSGETQYF,TGCAGTGCTAGATCCGAGACTAGCGGTGAGACCCAGTACTTC
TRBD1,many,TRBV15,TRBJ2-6,CATSRVRGTGGSGANVLTF,TGTGCCACCAGCAGAGTTAGGGGGACAGGGGGGTCTGGGGCCAACGTCCTGACTTTC
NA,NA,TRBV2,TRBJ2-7,CASSGGLSYEQYF,TGTGCCAGCAGTGGTGGCCTTTCCTACGAGCAGTACTTC
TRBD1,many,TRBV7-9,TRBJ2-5,CASSLRGQGFLETQYF,TGTGCCAGCAGCCTTCGTGGACAGGGGTTCTTAGAGACCCAGTACTTC
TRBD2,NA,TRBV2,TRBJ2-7,CASSEGLGINEQYF,TGTGCCAGCAGTGAGGGACTAGGTATTAATGAGCAGTACTTC
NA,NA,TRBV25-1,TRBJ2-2,CASSIKGGLFF,TGTGCCAGCAGCATCAAGGGGGGGCTGTTTTTT
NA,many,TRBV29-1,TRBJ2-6,CSVVQDSGANVLTF,TGCAGCGTTGTCCAGGATTCTGGGGCCAACGTCCTGACTTTC
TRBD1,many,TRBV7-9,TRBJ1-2,CASSEAGTADYGYTF,TGTGCCAGCAGCGAAGCCGGGACAGCGGACTATGGCTACACCTTC
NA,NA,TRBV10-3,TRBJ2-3,CALSEVLGVQTDTQYF,TGTGCCCTCAGTGAGGTACTAGGAGTACAGACAGATACGCAGTATTTT
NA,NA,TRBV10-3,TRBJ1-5,CAISGNRISAQHF,TGTGCCATCAGTGGTAACAGGATATCAGCCCAGCATTTT
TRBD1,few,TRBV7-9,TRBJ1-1,CASSQEGQRNTEAFF,TGCGCCAGCAGCCAAGAGGGACAGAGGAACACTGAAGCTTTCTTT
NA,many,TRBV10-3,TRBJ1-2,CAISATGDYGYTF,TGTGCCATCAGCGCGACAGGAGACTATGGCTACACCTTC
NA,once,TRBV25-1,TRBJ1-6,CASSLGRTRGDSPLHF,TGTGCCAGCAGTTTGGGTCGGACCCGCGGGGATTCACCCCTCCACTTT
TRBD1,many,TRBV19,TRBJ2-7,CASSIVGTGAYEQYF,TGTGCCAGTAGTATCGTCGGGACAGGGGCTTACGAGCAGTACTTC
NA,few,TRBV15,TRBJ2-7,CATSRDKYEQYF,TGTGCCACCAGCAGAGATAAATACGAGCAGTACTTC
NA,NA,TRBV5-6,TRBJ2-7,CASSYRRNEQYF,TGTGCCAGCAGCTATCGCAGGAACGAGCAGTACTTC
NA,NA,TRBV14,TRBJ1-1,CASSVLRGTEAFF,TGTGCCAGCAGCGTCCTCAGGGGAACTGAAGCTTTCTTT
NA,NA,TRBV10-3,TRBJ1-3,CAWTGLANTIYF,TGTGCCTGGACGGGACTCGCAAACACCATATATTTT
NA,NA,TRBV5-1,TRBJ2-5,CASSFMGPIKETQYF,TGCGCCAGCAGCTTCATGGGGCCTATAAAAGAGACCCAGTACTTC
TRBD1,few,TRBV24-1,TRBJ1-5,CASSEAGTGVQPQHF,TGTGCCAGCAGTGAAGCTGGGACAGGGGTTCAGCCCCAGCATTTT
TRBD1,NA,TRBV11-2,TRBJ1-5,CASSSGGVQPQHF,TGTGCCAGCAGCTCAGGGGGGGTCCAGCCCCAGCATTTT
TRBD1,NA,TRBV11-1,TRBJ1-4,CASSASTGVGEKLFF,TGTGCCAGCAGCGCTTCGACAGGGGTGGGCGAAAAACTGTTTTTT
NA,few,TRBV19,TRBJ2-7,CASSIEGGYEQYF,TGTGCCAGTAGTATTGAGGGGGGCTACGAGCAGTACTTC
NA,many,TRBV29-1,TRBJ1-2,CSVVRPSNYGYTF,TGCAGCGTTGTAAGGCCGTCTAACTATGGCTACACCTTC
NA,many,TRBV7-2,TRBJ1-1,CASSLRAGYTEAFF,TGTGCCAGCAGCTTAAGGGCAGGTTACACTGAAGCTTTCTTT
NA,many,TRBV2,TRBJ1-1,CASNIVNTEAFF,TGTGCCAGCAATATCGTGAACACTGAAGCTTTCTTT
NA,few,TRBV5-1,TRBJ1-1,CASSLGDTNTEAFF,TGCGCCAGCAGCTTGGGAGATACGAACACTGAAGCTTTCTTT
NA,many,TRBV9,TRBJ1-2,CASSVSSGQHGYTF,TGTGCCAGCAGCGTTAGTTCGGGACAACATGGCTACACCTTC
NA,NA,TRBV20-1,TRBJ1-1,CSAPGGELNTEAFF,TGCAGTGCTCCCGGAGGGGAGCTGAACACTGAAGCTTTCTTT
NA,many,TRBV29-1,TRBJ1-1,CSVEIQMNTEAFF,TGCAGCGTTGAGATACAGATGAACACTGAAGCTTTCTTT
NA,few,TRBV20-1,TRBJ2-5,CSASIIAETQYF,TGCAGTGCGAGTATTATCGCAGAGACCCAGTACTTC
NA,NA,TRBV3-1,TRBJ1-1,CASSPRPDTEAFF,TGTGCCAGCAGCCCTCGACCGGACACTGAAGCTTTCTTT
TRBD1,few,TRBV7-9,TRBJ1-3,CASSHTGTGGNTIYF,TGCGCCAGCAGCCACACCGGGACAGGGGGAAACACCATATATTTT
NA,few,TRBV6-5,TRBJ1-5,CASSYGLAQPQHF,TGTGCCAGCAGTTATGGACTGGCTCAGCCCCAGCATTTT
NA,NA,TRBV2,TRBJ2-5,CATTPDSRQETQYF,TGTGCCACTACCCCAGACAGCCGCCAAGAGACCCAGTACTTC
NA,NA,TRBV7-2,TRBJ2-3,CASSSGPRHTHYF,TGTGCCAGCAGCTCTGGACCGCGCCATACGCATTATTTT
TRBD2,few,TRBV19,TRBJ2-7,CASSIGLAGGPTYEQYF,TGTGCCAGTAGTATCGGGCTAGCGGGAGGCCCTACCTACGAGCAGTACTTC
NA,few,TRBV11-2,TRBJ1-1,CASSLDGAPNTEAFF,TGTGCCAGCAGCTTAGACGGGGCGCCGAACACTGAAGCTTTCTTT
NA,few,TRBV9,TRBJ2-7,CASSGGADIVYEQYF,TGTGCCAGCAGCGGTGGGGCAGATATTGTTTACGAGCAGTACTTC
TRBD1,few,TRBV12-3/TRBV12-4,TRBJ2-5,CASTHQGVHETQYF,TGTGCCAGCACTCATCAGGGGGTCCATGAGACCCAGTACTTC
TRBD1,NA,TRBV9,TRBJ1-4,CASSHRGATNEKLFF,TGTGCCAGCAGCCACAGGGGGGCAACTAATGAAAAACTGTTTTTT
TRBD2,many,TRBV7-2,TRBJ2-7,CASSLSPSGAQYF,TGTGCCAGCAGCTTATCTCCTAGCGGGGCTCAGTACTTC
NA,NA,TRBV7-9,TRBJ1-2,CASSSDFEYGYTF,TGTGCCAGCAGCTCCGATTTTGAGTATGGCTACACCTTC
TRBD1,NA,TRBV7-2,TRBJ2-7,CASSWDRGVGSYEQYF,TGTGCCAGCAGCTGGGACAGGGGGGTCGGGTCCTACGAGCAGTACTTC
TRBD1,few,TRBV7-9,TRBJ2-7,CASSQPATGFGEQYF,TGTGCCAGCAGCCAACCGGCGACAGGGTTTGGCGAGCAGTACTTC
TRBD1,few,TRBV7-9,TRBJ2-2,CASSTRGQGANTGELFF,TGCGCCAGCAGCACTCGGGGACAGGGCGCGAACACCGGGGAGCTGTTTTTT
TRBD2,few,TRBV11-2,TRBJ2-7,CASSLPLIEREEYEQYF,TGTGCCAGCAGCTTACCCCTTATTGAGCGGGAGGAATACGAGCAGTACTTC
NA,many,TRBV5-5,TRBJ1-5,CASSLRGAWSQPQHF,TGTGCCAGCAGCTTGAGAGGAGCATGGTCCCAGCCCCAGCATTTT
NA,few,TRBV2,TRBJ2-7,CASSGPQGYEQYF,TGTGCCAGCAGTGGCCCCCAAGGGTACGAGCAGTACTTC
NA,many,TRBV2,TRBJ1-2,CASRVTGNYGYTF,TGTGCCAGCAGGGTGACCGGTAACTATGGCTACACCTTC
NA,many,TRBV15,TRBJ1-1,CATGVEGHTEAFF,TGTGCCACCGGAGTCGAGGGTCACACTGAAGCTTTCTTT
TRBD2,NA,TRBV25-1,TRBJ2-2,CASSYAGGLTGELFF,TGTGCCAGCAGTTACGCGGGAGGGCTTACCGGGGAGCTGTTTTTT
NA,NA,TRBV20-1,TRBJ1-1,CSASQPTTEAFF,TGCAGTGCTAGCCAGCCCACCACTGAAGCTTTCTTT
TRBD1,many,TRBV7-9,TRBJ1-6,CASSFSGTGDNSPLHF,TGTGCCAGCAGCTTTTCCGGGACAGGGGATAATTCACCCCTCCACTTT